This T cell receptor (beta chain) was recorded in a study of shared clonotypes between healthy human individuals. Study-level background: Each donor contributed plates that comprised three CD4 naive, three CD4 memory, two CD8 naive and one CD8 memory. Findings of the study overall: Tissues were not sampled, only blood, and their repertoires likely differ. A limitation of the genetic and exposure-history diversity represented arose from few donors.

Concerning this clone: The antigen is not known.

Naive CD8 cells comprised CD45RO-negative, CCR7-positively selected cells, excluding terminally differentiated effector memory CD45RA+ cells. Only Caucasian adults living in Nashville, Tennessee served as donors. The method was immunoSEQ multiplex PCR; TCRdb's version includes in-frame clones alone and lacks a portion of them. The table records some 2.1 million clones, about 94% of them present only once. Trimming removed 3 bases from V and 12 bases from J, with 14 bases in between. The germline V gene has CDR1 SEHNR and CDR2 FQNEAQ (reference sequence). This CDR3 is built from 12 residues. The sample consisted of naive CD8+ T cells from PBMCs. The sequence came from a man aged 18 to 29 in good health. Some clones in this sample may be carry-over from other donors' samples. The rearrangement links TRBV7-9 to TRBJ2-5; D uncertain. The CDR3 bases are TGTGCCAGCAGCTTTGGTCCCGCGGAGAAGTACTTC. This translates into CASSFGPAEKYF.